Each of the 20 T cell receptor beta chains below was sequenced from the same sample in a study of beta chain features in type 1 diabetes. Every bit of the isolated RNA underwent reverse transcription, so sequencing read expressed TCRB transcripts. The data were produced by immunoSEQ multiplex PCR, yet TCRdb's version contains in-frame clones alone and is incomplete. The sample gives around 430,000 clones, over 25% of which show up once; roughly 0.066% is in the top ten. Sequenced: naive CD4+ T cells from blood. These receptor sequences come from a man aged 18 to 29 in good health.

The chain joins TRBV5-1 to TRBJ1-1; weak D call: TRBD1 (5 bases). The CDR3 covers 13 residues. V lost 3 bases, J lost 5 bases, and 11 bases lay in between. The germline V gene encodes CDR1 SGHRS and CDR2 YFSETQ. DNA for the CDR3: TGCGCCAGCAGCTGGGAGAGGGGTACTGAAGCTTTCTTT. This sequence encodes CASSWERGTEAFF.

This clone was recorded a few times. The chain recombines TRBV18 with TRBJ1-1, with 7 bases that match TRBD1. After removal of 9 bases from V and 0 bases from J, the junction contained 4 bases not matched to a gene. In germline, CDR1 is KGHSH, CDR2 LQKENI. The CDR3 loop spans 13 amino acids. The CDR3 spells CASAQGLNTEAFF. The CDR3 nucleotides read TGTGCCAGTGCACAGGGGTTGAACACTGAAGCTTTCTTT.

The chain has TRBV5-6 and TRBJ2-4; tentatively, D is TRBD1 (5 bases). Germline CDR1 reads SGHDT; CDR2 reads YYEEEE. This CDR3 is 15 amino acids long. V gave up 6 bases and J gave up 1 base, with 14 bases separating them. CDR3 DNA: TGTGCCAGCAACCGACAGCTAGGTGCCAAAAACATTCAGTACTTC. This sequence encodes CASNRQLGAKNIQYF.

This clone was recorded a few times. V and J are TRBV9 and TRBJ1-1; 8 nucleotides agree with TRBD1. V dropped 4 bases and J dropped 5; count of bases not matched to a gene: 7. The CDR3 has 14 residues. In germline, CDR1 is SGDLS, CDR2 YYNGEE. In nucleotides, the CDR3 is TGTGCCAGCAGCACAGGACAGGGATCAACTGAAGCTTTCTTT. Translated: CASSTGQGSTEAFF.

The genes are TRBV5-1 and TRBJ2-1; D may be TRBD1 (5 bases). The length of the CDR3 is 15 residues. Deletions cut 0 bases from V and 0 bases from J, with 7 bases between. CDR1 SGHRS and CDR2 YFSETQ come from the germline V gene. The chain's CDR3 is CASSLGQLSYNEQFF. CDR3 coding DNA: TGCGCCAGCAGCTTGGGACAGCTCTCCTACAATGAGCAGTTCTTC.

This clone was counted between two and nine times. The sample carries other DNA sequences with the same CDR3. The J gene is TRBJ1-2, the V gene TRBV30; the D is unclear. Germline assignment: CDR1 GTSNPN and CDR2 SVGIG (reference sequence). The CDR3 covers 13 residues. Trimming removed 2 bases at V and 1 base at J, with 8 bases between. CDR3: CAWSTGSNYGYTF. The CDR3 DNA sequence: TGTGCCTGGAGTACGGGAAGTAACTATGGCTACACCTTC. The whole variable domain, filled in from reference TRBV30 and TRBJ1-2, reads SQTIHQWPATLVQPVGSPLSLECTVEGTSNPNLYWYRQAAGRGLQLLFYSVGIGQISSEVPQNLSASRPQDRQFILSSKKLLLSDSGFYLCAWSTGSNYGYTFGSGTRLTVV.

A few counts support this clone. V is TRBV7-9 and J is TRBJ2-7; 9 nucleotides align to TRBD1. This CDR3 contains 15 residues. CDR1 and CDR2 from the germline V gene are SEHNR and FQNEAQ (reference sequence). V lost 3 bases to trimming and J lost 4 bases; unmatched junction nucleotides: 7. The CDR3 protein is CASSLGTGGKYEQYF. DNA for the CDR3: TGTGCCAGCAGCTTGGGCACAGGGGGCAAGTACGAGCAGTACTTC.

The rearrangement joins TRBV4-2 to TRBJ2-7; 10 positions match TRBD2. Trimming removed 1 base from V and 4 bases from J; junction bases left unmatched: 4. CDR1 and CDR2 (germline): LGHNA, YNFKEQ. The CDR3 sequence is 15 residues long. The CDR3 sequence: CASSQVASGRYEQYF. The CDR3 DNA follows: TGTGCCAGCAGCCAAGTGGCTAGCGGGAGATACGAGCAGTACTTC.

The J gene is TRBJ2-7, the V gene TRBV4-2, with D maybe TRBD2 (5 bases). Germline V gene data show CDR1 as LGHNA and CDR2 as YNFKEQ. This CDR3 region has 15 residues. Trimming took 0 bases from V and 2 from J, leaving 11 bases between them. As DNA, the CDR3 is TGTGCCAGCAGCCAAGACAGGCAGCGGCCCTACGAGCAGTACTTC. Encoded protein: CASSQDRQRPYEQYF.

Here the CDR3 reads CASSVGQGDTGELFF. Here the CDR3 DNA reads TGTGCCAGCAGTGTCGGGCAGGGGGACACCGGGGAGCTGTTTTTT. The V gene is TRBV6-1, the J gene TRBJ2-2, with 7 bases that match TRBD1. The germline CDR1 and CDR2 sequences are MNHNS and SASEGT. Trimming took 4 bases from V and 3 from J; bases not matched to a gene: 5. This CDR3 contains 15 residues.

The genes are TRBV7-9 and TRBJ2-5; D possibly corresponds to TRBD2 (7 bases). Germline V gene lookup returns CDR1 SEHNR and CDR2 FQNEAQ (reference sequence). V lost 5 bases, J lost 4 bases, and 14 bases lay in between. The CDR3 has 14 residues. The CDR3 here is CASSLQGGLETQYF. CDR3 sequence (DNA): TGTGCCAGCAGCCTACAGGGAGGGCTAGAGACCCAGTACTTC.

This clone came up a few times. V and J are TRBV4-2 and TRBJ2-2; the D gene is possibly TRBD2 (5 bases). The CDR3 loop spans 15 amino acids. The V gene lost 5 bases and the J gene lost 3 bases, with 13 bases spanning the gap. Germline lookup yields CDR1 LGHNA and CDR2 YNFKEQ. Here the CDR3 reads CASSEGRGYTGELFF. DNA for the CDR3: TGTGCCAGCAGCGAAGGACGGGGTTACACCGGGGAGCTGTTTTTT.

This clone was counted only a few times. V is TRBV28 and J is TRBJ2-5; 7 bases are shared with TRBD1. Germline V gene lookup returns CDR1 MDHEN and CDR2 SYDVKM. The CDR3 is 14 amino acids. After removal of 3 bases from V and 4 bases from J, the junction contained 5 bases not matched to a gene. This CDR3 is CASSLTGSRETQYF. In DNA form, the CDR3 reads TGTGCCAGCAGTTTGACAGGGAGTCGAGAGACCCAGTACTTC.

V usage is TRBV9 and J usage is TRBJ2-1; no reliable D call. CDR3 length: 14 residues. Per germline, CDR1 SGDLS and CDR2 YYNGEE. With 0 bases removed from V and 7 bases from J, the gap between germline ends came to 11 bases. The CDR3 here is CASSVAAGPNEQFF. The DNA of the CDR3 is TGTGCCAGCAGCGTAGCTGCAGGTCCAAATGAGCAGTTCTTC. Supplemented by reference TRBV9 and TRBJ2-1, the full variable domain reads DSGVTQTPKHLITATGQRVTLRCSPRSGDLSVYWYQQSLDQGLQFLIQYYNGEERAKGNILERFSAQQFPDLHSELNLSSLELGDSALYFCASSVAAGPNEQFFGPGTRLTVL.

As to this clone: One junction end does not reproduce the germline sequence, and a read error may be involved. The chain uses TRBV7-9 and TRBJ2-5; 9 bases agree with TRBD2. This CDR3 is 13 amino acids long. CDR1 and CDR2 (germline): SEHNR, FQNEAQ (reference sequence). The CDR3 loop reads CASRLAGEETQYF. CDR3 nucleotide sequence: TGTGCCAGCAGATTAGCGGGGGAAGAGACCCAGTACTTC.

The chain combines TRBV6-1 with TRBJ2-2; D not certain. Trimming removed 8 bases at V and 1 base at J, with 8 bases between. Germline V gives CDR1 MNHNS, CDR2 SASEGT. This CDR3 spans 13 amino acids. The CDR3 spells CASSQQNTGELFF. The CDR3 bases are TGTGCCAGCTCCCAGCAGAACACCGGGGAGCTGTTTTTT.

This clone was recorded only once. The chain couples TRBV4-1 to TRBJ2-1; either TRBD1 or TRBD2 may fit D (5 bases each). V was cut by 0 bases and J by 6 bases, with 21 bases left in between. This CDR3 spans 18 amino acids. The V gene's germline CDR1 is MGHRA and CDR2 YSYEKL. In DNA, the CDR3 is TGCGCCAGCAGCCAAGATCGGTCGGGGACGACATGGCCCAATGAGCAGTTCTTC. Its translation is CASSQDRSGTTWPNEQFF.

This chain links TRBV10-3 with TRBJ2-1, with D maybe TRBD2 (5 bases). V dropped 0 bases and J dropped 4 bases, with 7 bases sitting between them. The CDR3 length is 14 residues. Germline V gene lookup returns CDR1 ENHRY and CDR2 SYGVKD. In nucleotides, the CDR3 is TGTGCCATCAGTGAGTCTCCGGGATACAATGAGCAGTTCTTC. Residues: CAISESPGYNEQFF.

The chain recombines TRBV30 with TRBJ2-3, with TRBD2 identical over 13 bases. The CDR3 is 17 residues long. The germline CDR1 and CDR2 sequences are GTSNPN and SVGIG (reference sequence). V was clipped by 1 base and J by 3 bases; unmatched bases: 7. For the CDR3, the DNA is TGTGCCTGGAGTGGTGCCAGGACTAGCGGGAGTACAGATACGCAGTATTTT. It encodes CAWSGARTSGSTDTQYF.

This chain joins TRBV7-9 and TRBJ1-3; possibly TRBD1 for D (5 bases). Germline values: CDR1 SEHNR, CDR2 FQNEAQ (reference sequence). Between the trimmed V and J ends, which lost 4 bases and 7 bases, there was a span of 17 bases. The CDR3 is 15 residues long. The CDR3 here is CASSSSMGPRNTIYF. CDR3 in DNA: TGTGCCAGCAGCTCCTCTATGGGGCCCAGGAACACCATATATTTT.